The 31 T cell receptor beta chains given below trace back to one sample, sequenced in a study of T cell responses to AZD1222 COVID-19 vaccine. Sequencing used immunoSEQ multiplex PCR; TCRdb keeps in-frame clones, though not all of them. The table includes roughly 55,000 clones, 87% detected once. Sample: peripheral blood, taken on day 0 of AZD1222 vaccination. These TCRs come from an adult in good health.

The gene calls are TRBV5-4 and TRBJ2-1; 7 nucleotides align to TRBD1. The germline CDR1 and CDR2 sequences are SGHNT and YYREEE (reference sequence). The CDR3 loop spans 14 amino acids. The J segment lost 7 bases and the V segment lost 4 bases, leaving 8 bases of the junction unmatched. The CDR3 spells CASSPTGERNEQFF. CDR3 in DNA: TGTGCCAGCAGCCCCACAGGGGAGAGAAATGAGCAGTTCTTC.

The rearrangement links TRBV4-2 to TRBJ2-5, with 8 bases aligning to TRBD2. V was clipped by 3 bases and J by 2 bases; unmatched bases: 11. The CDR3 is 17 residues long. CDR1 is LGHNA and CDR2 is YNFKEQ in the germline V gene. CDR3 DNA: TGTGCCAGCAGCCATTTTAGCGCTAGCGGGCTGCAAGAGACCCAGTACTTC. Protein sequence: CASSHFSASGLQETQYF.

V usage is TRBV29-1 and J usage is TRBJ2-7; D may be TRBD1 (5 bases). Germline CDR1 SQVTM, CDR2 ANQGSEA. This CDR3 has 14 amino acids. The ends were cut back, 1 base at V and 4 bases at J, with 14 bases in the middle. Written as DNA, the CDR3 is TGCAGCGTTGAAGGGCAGGGCCCCAATTACGAGCAGTACTTC. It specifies CSVEGQGPNYEQYF.

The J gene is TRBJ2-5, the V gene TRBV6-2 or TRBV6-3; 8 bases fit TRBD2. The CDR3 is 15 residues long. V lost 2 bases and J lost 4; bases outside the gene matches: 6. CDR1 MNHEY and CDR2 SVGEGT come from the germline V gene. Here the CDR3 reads CASSYTPGGGETQYF. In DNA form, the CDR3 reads TGTGCCAGCAGTTACACTCCGGGAGGGGGAGAGACCCAGTACTTC.

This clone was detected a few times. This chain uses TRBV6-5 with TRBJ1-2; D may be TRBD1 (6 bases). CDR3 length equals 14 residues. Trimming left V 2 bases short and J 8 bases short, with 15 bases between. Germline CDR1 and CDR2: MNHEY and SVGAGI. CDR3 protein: CASSYSRGAGGYTF. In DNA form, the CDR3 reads TGTGCCAGCAGTTACAGTCGGGGGGCAGGCGGCTACACCTTC.

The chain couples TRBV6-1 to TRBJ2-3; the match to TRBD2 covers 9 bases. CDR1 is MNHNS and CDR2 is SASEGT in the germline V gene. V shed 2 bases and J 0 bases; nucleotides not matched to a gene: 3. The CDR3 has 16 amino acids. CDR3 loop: CASSESAGGSTDTQYF. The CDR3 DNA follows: TGTGCCAGCAGTGAATCGGCGGGGGGGAGCACAGATACGCAGTATTTT.

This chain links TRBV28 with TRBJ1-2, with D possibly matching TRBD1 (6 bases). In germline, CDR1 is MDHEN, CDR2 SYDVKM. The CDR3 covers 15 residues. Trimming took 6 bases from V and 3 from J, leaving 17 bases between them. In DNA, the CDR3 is TGTGCCAGCAGATCCTCACAGGGTCTATACTATGGCTACACCTTC. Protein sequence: CASRSSQGLYYGYTF.

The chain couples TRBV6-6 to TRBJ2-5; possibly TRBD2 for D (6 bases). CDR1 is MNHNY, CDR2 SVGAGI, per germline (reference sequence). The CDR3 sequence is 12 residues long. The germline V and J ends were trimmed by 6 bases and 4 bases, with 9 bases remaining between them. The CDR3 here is CASSRDSETQYF. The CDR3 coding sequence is TGTGCCAGCAGCCGGGACTCAGAGACCCAGTACTTC.

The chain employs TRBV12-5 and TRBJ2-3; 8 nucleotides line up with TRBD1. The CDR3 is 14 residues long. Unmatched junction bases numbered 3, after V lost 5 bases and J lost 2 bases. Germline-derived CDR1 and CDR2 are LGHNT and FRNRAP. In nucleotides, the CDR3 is TGTGCTAGTGGTCCAGGGGGCCTCACAGATACGCAGTATTTT. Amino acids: CASGPGGLTDTQYF.

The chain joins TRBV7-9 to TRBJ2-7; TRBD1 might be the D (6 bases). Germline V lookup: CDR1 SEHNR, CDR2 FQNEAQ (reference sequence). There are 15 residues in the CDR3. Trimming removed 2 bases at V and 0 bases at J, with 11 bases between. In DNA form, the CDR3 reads TGTGCCAGCAGCTTATCGGACAGACCCTCCTACGAGCAGTACTTC. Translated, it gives CASSLSDRPSYEQYF.

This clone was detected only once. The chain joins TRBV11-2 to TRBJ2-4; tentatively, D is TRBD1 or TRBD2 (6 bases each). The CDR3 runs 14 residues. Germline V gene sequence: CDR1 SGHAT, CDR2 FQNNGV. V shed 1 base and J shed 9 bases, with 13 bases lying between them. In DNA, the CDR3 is TGTGCCAGCAGCTTAGGGCCGGGGGCCAGCATTCAGTACTTC. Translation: CASSLGPGASIQYF.

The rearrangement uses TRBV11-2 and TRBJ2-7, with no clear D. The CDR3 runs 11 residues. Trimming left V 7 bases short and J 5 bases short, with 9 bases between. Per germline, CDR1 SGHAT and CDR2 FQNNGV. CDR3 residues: CASKSIDEQYF. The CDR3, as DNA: TGTGCCAGCAAAAGTATAGACGAGCAGTACTTC.

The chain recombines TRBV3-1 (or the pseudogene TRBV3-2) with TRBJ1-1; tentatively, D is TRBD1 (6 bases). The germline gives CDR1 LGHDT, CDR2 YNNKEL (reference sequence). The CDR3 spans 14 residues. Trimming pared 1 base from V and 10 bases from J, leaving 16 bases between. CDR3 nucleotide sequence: TGTGCCAGCAGCCAAGTCTCAGGGGAGAGCGGAGCTTTCTTT. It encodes CASSQVSGESGAFF.

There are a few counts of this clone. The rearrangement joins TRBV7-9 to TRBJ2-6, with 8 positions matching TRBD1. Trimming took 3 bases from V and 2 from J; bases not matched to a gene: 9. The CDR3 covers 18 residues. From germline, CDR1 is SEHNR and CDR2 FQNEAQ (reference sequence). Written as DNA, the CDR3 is TGTGCCAGCAGCTTTTTTGGCAGGGGGCTTACTGGGGCCAACGTCCTGACTTTC. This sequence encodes CASSFFGRGLTGANVLTF.

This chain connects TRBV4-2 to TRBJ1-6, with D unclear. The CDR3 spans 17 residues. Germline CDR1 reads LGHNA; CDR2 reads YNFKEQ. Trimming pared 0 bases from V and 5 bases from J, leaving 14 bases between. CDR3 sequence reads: CASSQEGGSGNNSPLHF. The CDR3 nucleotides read TGTGCCAGCAGCCAAGAGGGAGGGAGCGGAAATAATTCACCCCTCCACTTT.

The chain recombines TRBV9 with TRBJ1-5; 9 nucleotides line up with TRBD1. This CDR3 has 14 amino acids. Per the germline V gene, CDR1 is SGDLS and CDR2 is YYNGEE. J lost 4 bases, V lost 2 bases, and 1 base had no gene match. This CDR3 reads CASSVGTGNQPQHF. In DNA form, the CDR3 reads TGTGCCAGCAGCGTTGGGACAGGGAATCAGCCCCAGCATTTT.

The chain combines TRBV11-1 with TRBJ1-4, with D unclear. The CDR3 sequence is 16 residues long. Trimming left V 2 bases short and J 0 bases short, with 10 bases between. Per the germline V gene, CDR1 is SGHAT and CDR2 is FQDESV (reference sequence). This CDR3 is CASSLNQAATNEKLFF. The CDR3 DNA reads TGTGCCAGCAGCTTAAATCAGGCAGCAACTAATGAAAAACTGTTTTTT.

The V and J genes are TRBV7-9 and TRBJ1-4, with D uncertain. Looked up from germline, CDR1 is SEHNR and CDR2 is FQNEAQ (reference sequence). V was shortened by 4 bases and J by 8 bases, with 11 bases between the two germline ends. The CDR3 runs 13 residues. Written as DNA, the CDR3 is TGTGCCAGCAGCTCCCGGACGCACGAAAAACTGTTTTTT. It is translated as CASSSRTHEKLFF. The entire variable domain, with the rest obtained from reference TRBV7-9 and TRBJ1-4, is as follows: DTGVSQNPRHKITKRGQNVTFRCDPISEHNRLYWYRQTLGQGPEFLTYFQNEAQLEKSRLLSDRFSAERPKGSFSTLEIQRTEQGDSAMYLCASSSRTHEKLFFGSGTQLSVL.

The CDR3 DNA sequence: TGTGCCAGCAGCCTACCGGGACAGGGATCCGAGCAGTACTTC. It encodes CASSLPGQGSEQYF. This chain connects TRBV5-4 to TRBJ2-7; 9 bases align to TRBD1. The germline V gene encodes CDR1 SGHNT and CDR2 YYREEE (reference sequence). The V gene end was trimmed by 4 bases and the J gene end by 6 bases; junction bases not matched to a gene: 8. The CDR3 has 14 residues. The variable domain in full, with the rest retrieved from reference TRBV5-4 and TRBJ2-7, is ETGVTQSPTHLIKTRGQQVTLRCSSQSGHNTVSWYQQALGQGPQFIFQYYREEENGRGNFPPRFSGLQFPNYSSELNVNALELDDSALYLCASSLPGQGSEQYFGPGTRLTVT.

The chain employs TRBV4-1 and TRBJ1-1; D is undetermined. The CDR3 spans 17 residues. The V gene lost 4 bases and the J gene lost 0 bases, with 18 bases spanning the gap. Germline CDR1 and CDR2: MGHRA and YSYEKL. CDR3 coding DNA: TGCGCCAGCAGCCTCTCGAGAATAGGGAAAATGAACACTGAAGCTTTCTTT. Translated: CASSLSRIGKMNTEAFF.

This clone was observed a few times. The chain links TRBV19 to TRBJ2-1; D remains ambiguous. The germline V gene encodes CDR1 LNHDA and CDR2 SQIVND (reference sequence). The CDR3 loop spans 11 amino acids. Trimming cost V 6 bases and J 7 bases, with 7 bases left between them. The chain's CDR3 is CASRGENEQFF. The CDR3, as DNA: TGTGCCAGTAGAGGAGAAAATGAGCAGTTCTTC.

CDR3 amino acids: CASSAYRGLETQYF. CDR3 sequence (DNA): TGTGCCAGCAGCGCCTACAGGGGGCTGGAGACCCAGTACTTC. V usage is TRBV7-7 and J usage is TRBJ2-5; TRBD1 agrees at 9 bases. Germline V CDR1 and CDR2: SSHAT, FNYEAQ (reference sequence). The V segment lost 5 bases and the J segment 5 bases; nucleotides outside the gene matches: 6. The CDR3 length is 14 residues. Full variable domain (remainder filled in from reference TRBV7-7 and TRBJ2-5): GAGVSQSPRYKVTKRGQDVTLRCDPISSHATLYWYQQALGQGPEFLTYFNYEAQPDKSGLPSDRFSAERPEGSISTLTIQRTEQRDSAMYRCASSAYRGLETQYFGPGTRLLVL.

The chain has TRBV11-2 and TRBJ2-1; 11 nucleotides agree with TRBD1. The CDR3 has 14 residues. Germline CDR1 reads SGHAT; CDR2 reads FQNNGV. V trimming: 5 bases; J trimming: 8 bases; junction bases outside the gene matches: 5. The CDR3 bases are TGTGCCAGCAGCCTCGGGACAGGGGGATATGAGCAGTTCTTC. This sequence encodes CASSLGTGGYEQFF.

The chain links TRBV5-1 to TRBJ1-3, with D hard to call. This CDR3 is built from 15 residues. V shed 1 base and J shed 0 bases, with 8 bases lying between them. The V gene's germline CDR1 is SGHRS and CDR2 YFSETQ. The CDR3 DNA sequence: TGCGCCAGCAGCTTGCCCGACTACTCTGGAAACACCATATATTTT. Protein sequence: CASSLPDYSGNTIYF.

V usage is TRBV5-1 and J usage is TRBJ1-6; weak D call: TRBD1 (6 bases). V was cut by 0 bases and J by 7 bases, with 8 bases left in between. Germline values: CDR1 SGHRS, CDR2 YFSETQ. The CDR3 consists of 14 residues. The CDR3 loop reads CASSLGGGNSPLHF. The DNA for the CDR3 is TGCGCCAGCAGCTTGGGAGGGGGAAATTCACCCCTCCACTTT.

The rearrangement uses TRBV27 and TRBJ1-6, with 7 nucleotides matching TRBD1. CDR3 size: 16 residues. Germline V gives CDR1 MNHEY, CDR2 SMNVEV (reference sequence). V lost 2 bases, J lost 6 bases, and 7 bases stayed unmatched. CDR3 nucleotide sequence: TGTGCCAGCAGTTTAGGGACAGTAATCGTTAATTCACCCCTCCACTTT. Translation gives CASSLGTVIVNSPLHF.

CDR3 sequence (DNA): TGTGCCAGCAAGGAGAGGTCGAGAACTGAAGCTTTCTTT. Its protein product is CASKERSRTEAFF. The chain has TRBV6-5 and TRBJ1-1; no definite D call. V gave up 7 bases and J gave up 5 bases, with 14 bases separating them. Germline CDR1 MNHEY, CDR2 SVGAGI. CDR3 length: 13 amino acids.

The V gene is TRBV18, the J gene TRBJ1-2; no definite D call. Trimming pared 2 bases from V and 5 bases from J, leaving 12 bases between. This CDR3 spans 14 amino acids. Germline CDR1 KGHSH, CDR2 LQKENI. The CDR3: CASSPVGIQYGYTF. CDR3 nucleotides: TGTGCCAGCTCACCAGTCGGGATTCAGTATGGCTACACCTTC.

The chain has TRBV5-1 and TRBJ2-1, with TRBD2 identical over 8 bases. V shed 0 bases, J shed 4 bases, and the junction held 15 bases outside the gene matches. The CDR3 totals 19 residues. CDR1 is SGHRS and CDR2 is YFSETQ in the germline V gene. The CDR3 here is CASSLASGGRSGPYNEQFF. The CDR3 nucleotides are TGCGCCAGCAGCTTGGCCAGCGGGGGCCGATCCGGCCCTTACAATGAGCAGTTCTTC.

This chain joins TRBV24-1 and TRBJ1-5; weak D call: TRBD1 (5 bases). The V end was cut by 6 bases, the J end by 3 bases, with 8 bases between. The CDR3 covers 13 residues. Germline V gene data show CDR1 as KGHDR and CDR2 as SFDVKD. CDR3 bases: TGTGCCACCAGTCCAGGGAACAATCAGCCCCAGCATTTT. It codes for CATSPGNNQPQHF.

CDR3 region: CASSSTGKQETQYF. The CDR3 nucleotides are TGTGCCAGCTCCTCGACAGGGAAGCAAGAGACCCAGTACTTC. This chain uses TRBV18 with TRBJ2-5, with 7 bases fitting TRBD1. Germline CDR1 KGHSH, CDR2 LQKENI. The CDR3 totals 14 residues. V trimming: 6 bases; J trimming: 2 bases; junction bases outside the gene matches: 6.